This entry describes one T cell receptor (beta chain). Its antigen is not yet known. Within one base of it there is no much larger clone, and no base qualities were kept. These data originate in a study of memory CD4+ T cells and cytomegalovirus serostatus (dated by TCRdb to the late 2010s). Turning to the overall study: The cohort included roughly 33 healthy adults from Belgium, of whom 9 were CMV seropositive and about 25 were CMV seronegative. To replicate a published TCR-based CMV serostatus classifier, the researchers sequenced the CD4+ memory TCRbeta repertoires of a Belgian cohort whose cytomegalovirus serostatus was known. The paper's findings and limits, for the study overall: CMV serostatus prediction reached a median bootstrapped AUC of roughly 0.95 with the original framework and 0.9 to 0.93 with a US-trained random forest. Among the approximately 160 previously reported CMV-associated TCRbeta sequences, some 62 showed up in the CD4+ memory repertoires, with each one found in between one and five individuals. The results were interpreted as suggesting that the CMV-associated TCR signature is largely present in the CD4+ memory repertoire. Only CD4+CD45RO+ memory cells were sequenced, in contrast to the original study, which included naive and memory CD4+ and CD8+ populations. On the Belgian cohort, the classifier built on the original framework reached a median bootstrapped AUC of almost 0.96, with a 95% CI of 0.76-1.00.

A FACSAria II was used to sort memory CD4+ T cells, defined as single viable CD3+CD4+CD8-CD45RO+ cells. To determine CMV serostatus, a Roche Elecsys assay was used that detects serum IgG against CMV pp150, pp28, p38 and p52. After thawing, total CD4+ T cells were enriched by positive selection with CD4 magnetic microbeads. The samples came from a different study that was designed specifically to examine the CD4+ T cell memory repertoire. Peripheral blood mononuclear cells were isolated and cryopreserved following standard operating procedures; serum was stored at -80 °C. The staining relied on CD3-PerCP (BW264/56), CD4-APC (RPA-T4), CD45RO-PE (UCHT1) and CD8-Pacific Orange (3B5) antibodies, and Sytox blue was used to exclude non-viable cells. The Quick-DNA Microprep Kit was used to extract genomic DNA from the sorted cells. Amplification of TCRbeta DNA was done with the immunoSEQ hsTCRbeta kit, following the protocol from the manufacturer. An Illumina MiSeq instrument was used to sequence the TCRbeta libraries. The original pipeline was this. After out-of-frame sequences were removed, 2,204,828 distinct TCRbeta sequences remained, averaging about 61,000 per individual. Each individual was scored using the number of some 150 previously reported CMV-associated TCRbeta sequences that the individual carried and the total number of productive distinct TCRbeta sequences. A beta-binomial model was reimplemented in Python, and random forests from scikit-learn, run with default parameters, were trained on data from the US cohort. Classifier performance on the Belgian cohort was summarized as median AUC with percentile confidence intervals calculated over 10,000 bootstrap iterations. Here the immuneACCESS table is served through TCRdb, limited to in-frame sequences with V and J called. Missing clones are a known gap in these copies; in checked studies unresolved V genes cover under half, and the rest lacks a known reason. That table supplies the V and J calls and clone size; D and trimming were determined from the DNA. In all, the sample holds approximately 53,000 clones, and 82% of those were seen once. Together, the top ten hold approximately 0.55% of the sample.

CDR1 and CDR2 are drawn from the germline V gene: SGDLS, YYNGEE. The CDR3 covers 14 residues, taking in both the cysteine and the phenylalanine. Kept here is only the CDR3 DNA, which spans 42 bases and is read in frame from base 1. V is cut by 0 bases and J by 6 bases, and the space between the germline ends is 7 bases. Input material: memory CD4+ T cells from blood. The chain links TRBV9 with TRBJ1-6; the D gene lacks a confident call. The TCR sequence derives from an adult in good health and CMV-seronegative. The nucleotides are TGTGCCAGCAGCGTAGCCCGGTCTAATTCACCCCTCCACTTT. Translated, it reads CASSVARSNSPLHF.